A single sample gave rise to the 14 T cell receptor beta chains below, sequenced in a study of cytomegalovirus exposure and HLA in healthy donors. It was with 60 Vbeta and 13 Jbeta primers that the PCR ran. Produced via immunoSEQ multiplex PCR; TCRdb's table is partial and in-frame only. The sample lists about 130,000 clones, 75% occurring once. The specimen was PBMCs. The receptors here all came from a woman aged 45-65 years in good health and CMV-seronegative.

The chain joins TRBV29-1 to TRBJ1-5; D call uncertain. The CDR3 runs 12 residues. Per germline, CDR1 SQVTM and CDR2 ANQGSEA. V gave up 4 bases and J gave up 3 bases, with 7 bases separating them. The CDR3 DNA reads TGCAGCGTTGGCGGGCTCAATCAGCCCCAGCATTTT. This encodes CSVGGLNQPQHF.

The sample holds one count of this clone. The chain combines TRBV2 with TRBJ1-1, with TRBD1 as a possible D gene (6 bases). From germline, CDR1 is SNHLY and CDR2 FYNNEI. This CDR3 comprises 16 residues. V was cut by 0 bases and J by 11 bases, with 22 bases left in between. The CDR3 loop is CASSEALSRQALGAFF. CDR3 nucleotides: TGTGCCAGCAGTGAAGCGCTCTCACGACAGGCCTTAGGCGCTTTCTTT.

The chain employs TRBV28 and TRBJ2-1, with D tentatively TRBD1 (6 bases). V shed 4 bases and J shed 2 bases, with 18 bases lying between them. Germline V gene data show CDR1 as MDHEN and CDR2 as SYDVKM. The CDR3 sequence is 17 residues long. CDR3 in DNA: TGTGCCAGCAGTTCCCACAGGGAAGGGGCCCCCTACAATGAGCAGTTCTTC. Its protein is CASSSHREGAPYNEQFF.

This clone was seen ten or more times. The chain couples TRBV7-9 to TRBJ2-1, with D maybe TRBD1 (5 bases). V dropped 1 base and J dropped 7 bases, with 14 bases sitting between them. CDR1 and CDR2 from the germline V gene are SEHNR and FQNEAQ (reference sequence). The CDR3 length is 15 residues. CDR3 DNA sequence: TGTGCCAGCAGCTTAGGGGGCGCTCCTCGGAATGAGCAGTTCTTC. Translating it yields CASSLGGAPRNEQFF.

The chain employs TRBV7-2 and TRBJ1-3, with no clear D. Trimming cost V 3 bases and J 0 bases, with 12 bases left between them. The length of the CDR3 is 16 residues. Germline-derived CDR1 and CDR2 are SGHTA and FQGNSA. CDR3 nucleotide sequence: TGTGCCAGCAGCTTCATCGGGATTAGCTCTGGAAACACCATATATTTT. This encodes CASSFIGISSGNTIYF.

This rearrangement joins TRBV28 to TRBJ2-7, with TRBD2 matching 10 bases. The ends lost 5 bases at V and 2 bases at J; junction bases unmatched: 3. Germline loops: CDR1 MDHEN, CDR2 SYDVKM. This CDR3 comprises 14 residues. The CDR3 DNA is TGTGCCAGCAGTAGGACTAGCGGAACCTACGAGCAGTACTTC. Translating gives CASSRTSGTYEQYF.

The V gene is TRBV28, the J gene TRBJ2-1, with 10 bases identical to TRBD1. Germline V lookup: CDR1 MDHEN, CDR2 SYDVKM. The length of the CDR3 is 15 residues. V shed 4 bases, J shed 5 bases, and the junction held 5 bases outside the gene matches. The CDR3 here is CASSSPGQGNNEQFF. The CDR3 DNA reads TGTGCCAGCAGTTCCCCGGGACAGGGGAACAATGAGCAGTTCTTC. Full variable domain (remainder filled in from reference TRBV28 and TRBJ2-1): DVKVTQSSRYLVKRTGEKVFLECVQDMDHENMFWYRQDPGLGLRLIYFSYDVKMKEKGDIPEGYSVSREKKERFSLILESASTNQTSMYLCASSSPGQGNNEQFFGPGTRLTVL.

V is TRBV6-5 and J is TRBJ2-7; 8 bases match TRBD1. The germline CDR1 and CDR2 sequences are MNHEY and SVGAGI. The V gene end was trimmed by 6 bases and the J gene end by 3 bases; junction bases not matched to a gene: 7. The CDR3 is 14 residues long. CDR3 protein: CASSRTGRNYEQYF. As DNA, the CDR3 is TGTGCCAGCAGCAGGACAGGGCGAAACTACGAGCAGTACTTC.

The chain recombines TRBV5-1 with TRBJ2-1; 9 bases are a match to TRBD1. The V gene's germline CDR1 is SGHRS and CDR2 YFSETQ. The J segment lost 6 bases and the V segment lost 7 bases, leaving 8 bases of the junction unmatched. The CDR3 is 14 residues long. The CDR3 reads CASEDRGGTNEQFF. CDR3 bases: TGCGCCAGCGAGGACAGGGGCGGAACCAATGAGCAGTTCTTC.

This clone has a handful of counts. CDR3 in DNA: TGTGCCAGCAGCCAAGATCCGGCAGGGGGTCTTGGGGAGCAGTACTTC. Its translation: CASSQDPAGGLGEQYF. The chain employs TRBV7-2 and TRBJ2-7, with 7 positions matching TRBD1. The germline gives CDR1 SGHTA, CDR2 FQGNSA. The CDR3 runs 16 residues. Trimming took 5 bases from V and 7 from J; bases not matched to a gene: 17.

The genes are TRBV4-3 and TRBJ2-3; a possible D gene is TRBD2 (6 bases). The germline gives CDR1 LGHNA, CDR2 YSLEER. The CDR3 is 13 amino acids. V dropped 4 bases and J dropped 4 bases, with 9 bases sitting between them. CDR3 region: CASSLRLADTQYF. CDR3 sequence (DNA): TGCGCCAGCAGCCTCAGACTAGCAGATACGCAGTATTTT.

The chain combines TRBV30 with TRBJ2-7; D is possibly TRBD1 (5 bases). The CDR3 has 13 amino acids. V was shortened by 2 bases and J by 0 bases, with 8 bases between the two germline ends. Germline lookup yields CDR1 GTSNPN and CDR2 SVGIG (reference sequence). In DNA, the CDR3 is TGTGCCTGGAGTAGGGGCAACTCCTACGAGCAGTACTTC. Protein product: CAWSRGNSYEQYF. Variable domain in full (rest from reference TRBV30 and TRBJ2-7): SQTIHQWPATLVQPVGSPLSLECTVEGTSNPNLYWYRQAAGRGLQLLFYSVGIGQISSEVPQNLSASRPQDRQFILSSKKLLLSDSGFYLCAWSRGNSYEQYFGPGTRLTVT.

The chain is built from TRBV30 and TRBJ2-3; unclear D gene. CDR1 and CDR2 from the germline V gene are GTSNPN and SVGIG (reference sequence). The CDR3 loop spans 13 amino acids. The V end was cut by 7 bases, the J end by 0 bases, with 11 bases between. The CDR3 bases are TGTGCCTTACAGAAGTCTAGCACAGATACGCAGTATTTT. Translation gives CALQKSSTDTQYF. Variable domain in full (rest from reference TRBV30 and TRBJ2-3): SQTIHQWPATLVQPVGSPLSLECTVEGTSNPNLYWYRQAAGRGLQLLFYSVGIGQISSEVPQNLSASRPQDRQFILSSKKLLLSDSGFYLCALQKSSTDTQYFGPGTRLTVL.

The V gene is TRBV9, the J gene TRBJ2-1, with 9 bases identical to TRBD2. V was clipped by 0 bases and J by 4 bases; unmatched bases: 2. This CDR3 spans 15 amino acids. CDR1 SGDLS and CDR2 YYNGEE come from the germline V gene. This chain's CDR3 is CASSVDGLAYNEQFF. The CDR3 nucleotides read TGTGCCAGCAGCGTAGACGGACTAGCGTACAATGAGCAGTTCTTC.